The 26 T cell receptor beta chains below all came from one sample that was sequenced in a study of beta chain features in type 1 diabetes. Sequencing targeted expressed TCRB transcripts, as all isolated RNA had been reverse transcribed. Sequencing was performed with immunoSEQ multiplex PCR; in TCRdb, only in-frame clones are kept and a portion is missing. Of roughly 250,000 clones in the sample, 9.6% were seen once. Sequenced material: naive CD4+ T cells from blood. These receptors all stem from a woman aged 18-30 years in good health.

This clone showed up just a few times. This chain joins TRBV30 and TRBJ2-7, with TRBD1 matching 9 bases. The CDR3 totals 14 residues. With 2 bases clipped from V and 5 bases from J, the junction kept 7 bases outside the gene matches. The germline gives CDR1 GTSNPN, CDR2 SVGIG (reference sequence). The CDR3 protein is CAWSSGTGPNEQYF. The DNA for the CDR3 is TGTGCCTGGAGTTCCGGGACAGGGCCGAACGAGCAGTACTTC.

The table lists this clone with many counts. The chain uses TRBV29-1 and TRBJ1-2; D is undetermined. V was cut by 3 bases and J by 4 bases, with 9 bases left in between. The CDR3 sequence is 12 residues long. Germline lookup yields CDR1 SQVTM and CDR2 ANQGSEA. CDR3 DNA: TGCAGCGTTGATGAGGGCCCCTATGGCTACACCTTC. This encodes CSVDEGPYGYTF.

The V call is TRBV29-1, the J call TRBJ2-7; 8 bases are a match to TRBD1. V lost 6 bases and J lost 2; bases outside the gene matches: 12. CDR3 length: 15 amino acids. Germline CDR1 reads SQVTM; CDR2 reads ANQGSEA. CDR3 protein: CSVTSRDRSPYEQYF. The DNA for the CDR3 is TGCAGCGTAACCTCAAGGGACAGGAGCCCCTACGAGCAGTACTTC.

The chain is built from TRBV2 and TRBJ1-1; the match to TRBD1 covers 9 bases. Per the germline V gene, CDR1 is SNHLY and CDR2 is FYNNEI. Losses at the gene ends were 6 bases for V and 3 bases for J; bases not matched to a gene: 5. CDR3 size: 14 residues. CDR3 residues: CASRMTGGDTEAFF. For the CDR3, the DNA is TGTGCCAGCAGAATGACAGGGGGAGACACTGAAGCTTTCTTT.

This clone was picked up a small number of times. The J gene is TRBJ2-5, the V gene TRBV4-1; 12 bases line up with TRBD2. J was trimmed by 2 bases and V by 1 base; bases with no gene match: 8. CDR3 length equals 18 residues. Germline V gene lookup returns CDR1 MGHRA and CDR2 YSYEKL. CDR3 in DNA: TGCGCCAGCAGCCAAGGGGCTAGCGGGGGGGGTAGACAAGAGACCCAGTACTTC. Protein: CASSQGASGGGRQETQYF.

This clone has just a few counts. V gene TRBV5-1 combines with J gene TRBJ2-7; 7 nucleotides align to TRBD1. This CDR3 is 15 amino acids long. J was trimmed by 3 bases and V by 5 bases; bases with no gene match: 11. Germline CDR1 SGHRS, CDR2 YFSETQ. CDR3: CASSSRQGVVYEQYF. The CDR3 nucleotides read TGCGCCAGCAGTTCAAGACAGGGAGTTGTCTACGAGCAGTACTTC.

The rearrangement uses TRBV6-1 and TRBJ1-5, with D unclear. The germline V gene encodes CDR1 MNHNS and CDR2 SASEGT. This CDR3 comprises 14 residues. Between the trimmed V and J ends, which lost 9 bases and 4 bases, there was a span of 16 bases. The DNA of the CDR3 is TGTGCCAGGAATTCCTGGAGTGGGAATCAGCCCCAGCATTTT. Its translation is CARNSWSGNQPQHF.

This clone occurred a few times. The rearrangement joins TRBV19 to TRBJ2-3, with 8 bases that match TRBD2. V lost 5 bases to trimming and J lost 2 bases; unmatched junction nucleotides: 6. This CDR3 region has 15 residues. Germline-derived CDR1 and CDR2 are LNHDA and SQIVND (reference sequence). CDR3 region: CASSPAGVPTDTQYF. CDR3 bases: TGTGCCAGTAGTCCAGCGGGAGTCCCCACAGATACGCAGTATTTT.

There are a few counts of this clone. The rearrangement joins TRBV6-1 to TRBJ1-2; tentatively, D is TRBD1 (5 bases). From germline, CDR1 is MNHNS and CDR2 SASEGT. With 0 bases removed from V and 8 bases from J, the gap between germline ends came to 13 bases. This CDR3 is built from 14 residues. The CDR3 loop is CASSEAYQGWGYTF. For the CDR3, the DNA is TGTGCCAGCAGTGAAGCTTATCAGGGATGGGGCTACACCTTC.

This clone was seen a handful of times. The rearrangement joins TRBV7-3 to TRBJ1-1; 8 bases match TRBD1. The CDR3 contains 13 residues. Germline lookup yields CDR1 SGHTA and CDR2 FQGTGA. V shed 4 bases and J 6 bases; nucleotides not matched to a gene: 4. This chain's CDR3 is CASSSQGVAEAFF. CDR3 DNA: TGTGCCAGCAGCTCACAGGGGGTAGCTGAAGCTTTCTTT.

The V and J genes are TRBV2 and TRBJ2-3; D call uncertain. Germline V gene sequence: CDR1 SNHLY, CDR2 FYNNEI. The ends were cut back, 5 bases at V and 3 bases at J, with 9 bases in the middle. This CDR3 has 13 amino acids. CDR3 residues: CASSNLGTDTQYF. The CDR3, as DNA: TGTGCCAGCAGTAACCTCGGGACAGATACGCAGTATTTT. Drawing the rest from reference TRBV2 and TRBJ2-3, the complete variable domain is EPEVTQTPSHQVTQMGQEVILRCVPISNHLYFYWYRQILGQKVEFLVSFYNNEISEKSEIFDDQFSVERPDGSNFTLKIRSTKLEDSAMYFCASSNLGTDTQYFGPGTRLTVL.

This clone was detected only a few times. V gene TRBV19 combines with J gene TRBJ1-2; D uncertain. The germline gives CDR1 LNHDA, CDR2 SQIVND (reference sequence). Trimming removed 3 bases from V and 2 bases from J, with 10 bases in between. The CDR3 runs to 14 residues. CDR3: CASSISGSNYGYTF. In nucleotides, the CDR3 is TGTGCCAGTAGTATTAGCGGCAGCAACTATGGCTACACCTTC.

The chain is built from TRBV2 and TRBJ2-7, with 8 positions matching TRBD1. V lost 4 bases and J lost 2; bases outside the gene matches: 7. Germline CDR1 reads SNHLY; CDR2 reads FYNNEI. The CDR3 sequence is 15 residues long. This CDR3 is CASSGDRGMAYEQYF. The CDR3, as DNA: TGTGCCAGCAGTGGTGACAGGGGTATGGCCTACGAGCAGTACTTC.

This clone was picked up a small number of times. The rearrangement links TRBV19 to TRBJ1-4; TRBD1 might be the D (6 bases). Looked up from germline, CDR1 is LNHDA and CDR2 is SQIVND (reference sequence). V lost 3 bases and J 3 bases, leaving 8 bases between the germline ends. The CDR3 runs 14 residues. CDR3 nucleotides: TGTGCCAGTAGTATCCAGGGGCCTAATGAAAAACTGTTTTTT. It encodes CASSIQGPNEKLFF.

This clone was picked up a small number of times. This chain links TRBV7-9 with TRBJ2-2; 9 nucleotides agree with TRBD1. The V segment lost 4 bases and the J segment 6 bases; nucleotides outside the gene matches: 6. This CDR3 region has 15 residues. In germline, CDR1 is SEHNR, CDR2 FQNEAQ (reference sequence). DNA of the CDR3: TGTGCCAGCAGCTCCTATACAGGGGGCTCCGGGGAGCTGTTTTTT. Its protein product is CASSSYTGGSGELFF.

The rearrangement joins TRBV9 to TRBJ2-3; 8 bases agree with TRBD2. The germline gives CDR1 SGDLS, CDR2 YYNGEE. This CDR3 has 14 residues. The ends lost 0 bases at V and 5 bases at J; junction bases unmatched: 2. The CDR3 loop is CASSVAGGGDTQYF. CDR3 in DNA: TGTGCCAGCAGCGTAGCGGGGGGGGGAGATACGCAGTATTTT.

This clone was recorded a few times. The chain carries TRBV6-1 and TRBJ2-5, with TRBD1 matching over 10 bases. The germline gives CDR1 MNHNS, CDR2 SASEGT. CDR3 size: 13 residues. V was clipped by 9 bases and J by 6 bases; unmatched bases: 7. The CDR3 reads CASEGDRGKTQYF. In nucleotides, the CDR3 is TGTGCCAGTGAGGGGGACAGGGGAAAGACCCAGTACTTC.

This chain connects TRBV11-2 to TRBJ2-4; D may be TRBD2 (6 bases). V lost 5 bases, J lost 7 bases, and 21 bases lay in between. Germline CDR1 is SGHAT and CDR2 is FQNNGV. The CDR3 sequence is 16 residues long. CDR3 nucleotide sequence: TGTGCCAGCAGCCCAACGCGGGGCGGGTTGGGGAACATTCAGTACTTC. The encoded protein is CASSPTRGGLGNIQYF.

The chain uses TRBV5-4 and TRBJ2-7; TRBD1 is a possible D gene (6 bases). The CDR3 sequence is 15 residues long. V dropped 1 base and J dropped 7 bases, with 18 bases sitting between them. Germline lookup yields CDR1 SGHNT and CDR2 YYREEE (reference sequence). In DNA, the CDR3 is TGTGCCAGCAGCTTGTCCCCCCGGACAGCCGGGGAGCAGTACTTC. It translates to CASSLSPRTAGEQYF.

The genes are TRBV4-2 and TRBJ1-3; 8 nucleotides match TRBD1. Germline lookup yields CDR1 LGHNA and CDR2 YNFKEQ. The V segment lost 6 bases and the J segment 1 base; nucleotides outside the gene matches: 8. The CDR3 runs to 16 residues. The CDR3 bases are TGTGCCAGCAGGGGAAACAGGGGGGAATCTGGAAACACCATATATTTT. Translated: CASRGNRGESGNTIYF.

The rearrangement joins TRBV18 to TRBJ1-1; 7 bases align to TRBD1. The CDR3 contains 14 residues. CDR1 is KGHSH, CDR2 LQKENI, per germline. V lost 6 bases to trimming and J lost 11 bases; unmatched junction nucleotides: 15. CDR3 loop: CASSQPGQYRPAFF. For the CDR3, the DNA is TGTGCCAGCTCCCAACCGGGACAGTATCGGCCGGCTTTCTTT.

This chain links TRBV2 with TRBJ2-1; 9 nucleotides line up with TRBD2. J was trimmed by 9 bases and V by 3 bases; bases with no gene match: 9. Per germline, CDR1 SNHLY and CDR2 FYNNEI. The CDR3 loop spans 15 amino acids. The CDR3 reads CASSEGLASLGEQFF. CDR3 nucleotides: TGTGCCAGCAGTGAGGGACTAGCCTCTTTGGGTGAGCAGTTCTTC.

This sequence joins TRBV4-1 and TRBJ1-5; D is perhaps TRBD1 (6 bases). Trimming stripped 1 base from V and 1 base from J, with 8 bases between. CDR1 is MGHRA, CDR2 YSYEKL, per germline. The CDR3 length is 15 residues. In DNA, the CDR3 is TGCGCCAGCAGCCAAGTTAGGGGGAGCAATCAGCCCCAGCATTTT. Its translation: CASSQVRGSNQPQHF.

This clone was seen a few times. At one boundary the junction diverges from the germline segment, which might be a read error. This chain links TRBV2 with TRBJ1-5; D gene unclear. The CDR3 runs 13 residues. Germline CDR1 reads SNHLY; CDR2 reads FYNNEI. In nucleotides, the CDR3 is TGTGCCAGCAGGGAAGGAGCCAATCAGCCCCAGCATTTT. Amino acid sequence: CASREGANQPQHF.

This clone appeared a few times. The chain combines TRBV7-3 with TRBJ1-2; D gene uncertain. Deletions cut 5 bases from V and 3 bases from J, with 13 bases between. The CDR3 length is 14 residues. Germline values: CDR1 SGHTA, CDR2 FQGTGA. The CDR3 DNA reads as TGTGCCAGCAGCCCGAACGGAGGATACTATGGCTACACCTTC. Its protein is CASSPNGGYYGYTF.

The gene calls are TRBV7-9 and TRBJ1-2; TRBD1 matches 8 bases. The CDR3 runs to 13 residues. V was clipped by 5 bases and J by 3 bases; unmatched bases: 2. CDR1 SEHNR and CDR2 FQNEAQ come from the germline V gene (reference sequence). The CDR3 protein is CASSPGQDYGYTF. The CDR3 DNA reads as TGTGCCAGCAGCCCGGGACAGGACTATGGCTACACCTTC.